The 14 T cell receptor beta chains below all came from one sample that was sequenced in a study of cytomegalovirus exposure and HLA in healthy donors. The PCR was carried out with 60 Vbeta primers and 13 Jbeta primers. This table comes from immunoSEQ multiplex PCR, and its TCRdb copy is limited to in-frame clones, with some not included. The sample is made up of about 160,000 clones, and the top ten hold about 1.2% of it. The sequencing sample was made of PBMCs. The receptor source for this set is a woman aged 55-75 years in good health and CMV-seronegative.

The chain recombines TRBV28 with TRBJ1-1; 11 positions match TRBD1. Germline lookup yields CDR1 MDHEN and CDR2 SYDVKM. The CDR3 is 16 residues long. V was pared by 3 bases and J by 4 bases, with 7 bases of the junction left unmatched. The CDR3 DNA is TGTGCCAGCAGTTTGACAGGACAGGGGGCGAGCACTGAAGCTTTCTTT. It specifies CASSLTGQGASTEAFF.

The rearrangement joins TRBV2 to TRBJ1-4; possible D gene TRBD1, 6 bases. Trimming took 0 bases from V and 3 from J, leaving 14 bases between them. Germline-derived CDR1 and CDR2 are SNHLY and FYNNEI. CDR3 length: 17 residues. The CDR3 nucleotides read TGTGCCAGCAGTGAAGCCGGGCAGGGGAGGGCTAATGAAAAACTGTTTTTT. Its translation is CASSEAGQGRANEKLFF.

The genes are TRBV7-8 and TRBJ2-1; TRBD2 matches at 9 bases. V lost 5 bases and J lost 4; bases outside the gene matches: 15. Germline V gene data show CDR1 as SGHVS and CDR2 as FQNEAQ. CDR3 length: 18 residues. CDR3 nucleotide sequence: TGTGCCAGCAGCCATAAGGGCAAAGCGGGGGGACTATACAATGAGCAGTTCTTC. The encoded protein is CASSHKGKAGGLYNEQFF.

About this clone itself: The sample carries other DNA sequences with the same CDR3. The chain is built from TRBV15 and TRBJ2-5; D call uncertain. Germline-derived CDR1 and CDR2 are LNHNV and YYDKDF (reference sequence). V lost 0 bases, J lost 4 bases, and 6 bases lay in between. This CDR3 region has 13 residues. The CDR3 sequence: CATSRDRRETQYF. CDR3 DNA sequence: TGTGCCACCAGCAGAGATAGAAGAGAGACCCAGTACTTC.

CDR3 DNA sequence: TGTGCCAGCAGCTTGGAGAGTGCCAGGCAAGAGACCCAGTACTTC. Translation: CASSLESARQETQYF. The chain links TRBV5-4 to TRBJ2-5; D gene ambiguous. This CDR3 has 15 residues. CDR1 and CDR2 (germline): SGHNT, YYREEE (reference sequence). V was cut by 0 bases and J by 2 bases, with 11 bases left in between.

The genes are TRBV7-2 and TRBJ1-5, with TRBD1 identical over 10 bases. Trimming removed 4 bases from V and 4 bases from J; junction bases left unmatched: 4. Germline CDR1 is SGHTA and CDR2 is FQGNSA. The CDR3 is 15 amino acids. CDR3 residues: CASSSGTGVNQPQHF. The CDR3 coding sequence is TGTGCCAGCAGCTCCGGGACAGGGGTTAATCAGCCCCAGCATTTT.

The chain has TRBV11-2 and TRBJ2-5; TRBD1 is a possible D gene (5 bases). TRBJ2-7 explains the end of the DNA better; the J call may be wrong. Per germline, CDR1 SGHAT and CDR2 FQNNGV. This CDR3 has 16 amino acids. For the CDR3, the DNA is TGTGCCAGCAGCTTAGCACTTTTACCAGGGTCTAACGAGCAGTACTTC. Encoded protein: CASSLALLPGSNEQYF.

The genes are TRBV2 and TRBJ2-3; 11 bases agree with TRBD1. V shed 3 bases and J 4 bases; nucleotides not matched to a gene: 3. Germline CDR1 reads SNHLY; CDR2 reads FYNNEI. This CDR3 region has 15 residues. This CDR3 is CASSEQGQGADTQYF. CDR3 nucleotides: TGTGCCAGCAGTGAGCAGGGACAGGGGGCAGATACGCAGTATTTT.

V and J are TRBV7-9 and TRBJ1-1; 9 nucleotides agree with TRBD1. This CDR3 has 15 residues. The junction had 7 bases not matched to a gene; V was cut back by 5 bases and J by 3 bases. The germline CDR1 and CDR2 sequences are SEHNR and FQNEAQ (reference sequence). The CDR3 loop reads CASSEGTGYDTEAFF. The CDR3 nucleotides read TGTGCCAGCAGCGAGGGGACAGGGTACGACACTGAAGCTTTCTTT.

The rearrangement links TRBV5-4 to TRBJ1-2, with D uncertain. Germline V lookup: CDR1 SGHNT, CDR2 YYREEE (reference sequence). The CDR3 runs 14 residues. Trimming stripped 0 bases from V and 4 bases from J, with 10 bases between. In DNA, the CDR3 is TGTGCCAGCAGCTTGGGAGGTGAGGGCTATGGCTACACCTTC. It translates to CASSLGGEGYGYTF.

The chain joins TRBV7-9 to TRBJ2-2; 8 bases map to TRBD1. The CDR3 is 14 amino acids. Germline CDR1 SEHNR, CDR2 FQNEAQ (reference sequence). After removal of 11 bases from V and 7 bases from J, the junction contained 12 bases not matched to a gene. CDR3 DNA: TGTGCCGGAGATGGGACAGGTCCTGTCGGGGAGCTGTTTTTT. Translation gives CAGDGTGPVGELFF.

The V call is TRBV10-3, the J call TRBJ2-3; 9 bases match TRBD2. The junction had 9 bases not matched to a gene; V was cut back by 3 bases and J by 5 bases. This CDR3 has 16 residues. CDR1 and CDR2 from the germline V gene are ENHRY and SYGVKD. The CDR3 DNA follows: TGTGCCATCAGTGAATTTGTAGCGGGAGTGAAAGATACGCAGTATTTT. This translates into CAISEFVAGVKDTQYF.

The chain carries TRBV4-3 and TRBJ2-7; TRBD1 matches 9 bases. This CDR3 is 14 amino acids long. With 8 bases clipped from V and 5 bases from J, the junction kept 10 bases outside the gene matches. The germline V gene encodes CDR1 LGHNA and CDR2 YSLEER. The CDR3 spells CASPGEDRGHEQYF. DNA of the CDR3: TGCGCCAGCCCCGGCGAGGACAGGGGCCACGAGCAGTACTTC.

The gene calls are TRBV2 and TRBJ2-3, with TRBD2 matching 8 bases. This CDR3 is built from 13 residues. Germline CDR1 is SNHLY and CDR2 is FYNNEI. V lost 10 bases to trimming and J lost 6 bases; unmatched junction nucleotides: 9. CDR3 amino acids: CATVAGTFDTQYF. Here the CDR3 DNA reads TGTGCCACCGTAGCGGGGACATTCGATACGCAGTATTTT.